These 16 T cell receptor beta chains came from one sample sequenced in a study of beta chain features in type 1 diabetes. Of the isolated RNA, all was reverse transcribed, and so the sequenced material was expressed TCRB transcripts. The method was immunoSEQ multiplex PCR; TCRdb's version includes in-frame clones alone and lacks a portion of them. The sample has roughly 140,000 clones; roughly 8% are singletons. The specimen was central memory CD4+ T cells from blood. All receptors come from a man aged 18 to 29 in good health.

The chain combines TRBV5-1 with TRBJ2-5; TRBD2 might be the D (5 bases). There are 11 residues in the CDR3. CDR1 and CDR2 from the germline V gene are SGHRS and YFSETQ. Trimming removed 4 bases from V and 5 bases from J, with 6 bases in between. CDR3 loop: CASSGGETQYF. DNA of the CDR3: TGCGCCAGCAGCGGCGGGGAGACCCAGTACTTC.

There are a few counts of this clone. The CDR3 bases are TGTGCCAGCAGCCCCTTCGGTGGTACCTACGAGCAGTACTTC. It encodes CASSPFGGTYEQYF. V gene TRBV27 combines with J gene TRBJ2-7; D gene uncertain. Germline CDR1 and CDR2: MNHEY and SMNVEV (reference sequence). V was cut by 6 bases and J by 2 bases, with 14 bases left in between. CDR3 length equals 14 residues.

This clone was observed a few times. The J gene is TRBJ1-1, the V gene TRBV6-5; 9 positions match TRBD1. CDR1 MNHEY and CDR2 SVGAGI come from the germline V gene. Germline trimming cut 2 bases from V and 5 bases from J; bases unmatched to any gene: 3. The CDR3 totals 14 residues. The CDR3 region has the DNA TGTGCCAGCAGTTACGACAGGGGGTTGACTGAAGCTTTCTTT. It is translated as CASSYDRGLTEAFF.

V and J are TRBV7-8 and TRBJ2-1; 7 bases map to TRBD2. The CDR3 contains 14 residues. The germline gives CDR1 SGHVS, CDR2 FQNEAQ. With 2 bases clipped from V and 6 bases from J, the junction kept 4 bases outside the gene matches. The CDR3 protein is CASSLSGGVNEQFF. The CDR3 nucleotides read TGTGCCAGCAGCTTATCGGGGGGTGTCAATGAGCAGTTCTTC.

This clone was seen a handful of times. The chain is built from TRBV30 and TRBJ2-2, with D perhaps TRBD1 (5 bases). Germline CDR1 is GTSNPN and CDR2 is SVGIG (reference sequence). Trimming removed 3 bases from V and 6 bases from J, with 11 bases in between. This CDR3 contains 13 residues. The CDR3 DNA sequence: TGTGCCTGGAGGTTAAGGGGTCCCGGGGAGCTGTTTTTT. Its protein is CAWRLRGPGELFF. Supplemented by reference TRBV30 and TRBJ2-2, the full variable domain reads SQTIHQWPATLVQPVGSPLSLECTVEGTSNPNLYWYRQAAGRGLQLLFYSVGIGQISSEVPQNLSASRPQDRQFILSSKKLLLSDSGFYLCAWRLRGPGELFFGEGSRLTVL.

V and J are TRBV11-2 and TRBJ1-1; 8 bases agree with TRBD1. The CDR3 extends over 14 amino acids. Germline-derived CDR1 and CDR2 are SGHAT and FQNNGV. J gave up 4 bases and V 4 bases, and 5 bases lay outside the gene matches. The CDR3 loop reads CASSWNRGTTEAFF. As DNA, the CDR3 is TGTGCCAGCAGCTGGAACAGGGGGACCACTGAAGCTTTCTTT.

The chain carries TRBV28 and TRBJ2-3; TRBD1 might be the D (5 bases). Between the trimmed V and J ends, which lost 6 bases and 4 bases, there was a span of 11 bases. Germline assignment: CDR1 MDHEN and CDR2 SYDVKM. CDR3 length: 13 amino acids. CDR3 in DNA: TGTGCCAGCAGCCGTAGGGGCCCAGATACGCAGTATTTT. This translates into CASSRRGPDTQYF.

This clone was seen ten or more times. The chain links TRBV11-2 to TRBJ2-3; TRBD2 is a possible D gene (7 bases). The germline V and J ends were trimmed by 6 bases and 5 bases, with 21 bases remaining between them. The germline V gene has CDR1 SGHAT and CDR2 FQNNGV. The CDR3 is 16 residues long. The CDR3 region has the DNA TGTGCCAGCAGAAACCTTAAGGGGGGGGCCGAAGATACGCAGTATTTT. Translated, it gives CASRNLKGGAEDTQYF.

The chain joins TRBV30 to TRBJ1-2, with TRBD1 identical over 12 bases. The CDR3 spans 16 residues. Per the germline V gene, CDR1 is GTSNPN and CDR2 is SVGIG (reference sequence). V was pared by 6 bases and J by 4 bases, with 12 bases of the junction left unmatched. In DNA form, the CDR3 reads TGTGCCTGCGCCGGGACAGGGGGCTATAAGAGCTATGGCTACACCTTC. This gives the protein CACAGTGGYKSYGYTF.

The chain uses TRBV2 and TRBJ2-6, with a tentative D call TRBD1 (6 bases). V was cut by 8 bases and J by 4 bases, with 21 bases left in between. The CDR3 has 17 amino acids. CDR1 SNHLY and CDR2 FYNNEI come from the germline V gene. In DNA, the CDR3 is TGTGCCAGCGGAAGGAGATCCGCAGGGGCCGGGGCCAACGTCCTGACTTTC. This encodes CASGRRSAGAGANVLTF.

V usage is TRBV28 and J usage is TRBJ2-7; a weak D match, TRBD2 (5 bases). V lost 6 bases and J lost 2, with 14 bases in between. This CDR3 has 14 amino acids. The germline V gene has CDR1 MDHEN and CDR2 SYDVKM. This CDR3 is CASSLGVAPYEQYF. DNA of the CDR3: TGTGCCAGCAGCCTCGGGGTAGCCCCCTACGAGCAGTACTTC.

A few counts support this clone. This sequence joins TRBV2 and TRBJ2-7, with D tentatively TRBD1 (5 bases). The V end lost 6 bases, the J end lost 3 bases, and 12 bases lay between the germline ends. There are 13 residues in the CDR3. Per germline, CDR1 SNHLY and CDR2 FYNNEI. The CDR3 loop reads CASRGQGYYEQYF. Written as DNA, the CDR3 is TGTGCCAGCAGAGGGCAGGGATACTACGAGCAGTACTTC.

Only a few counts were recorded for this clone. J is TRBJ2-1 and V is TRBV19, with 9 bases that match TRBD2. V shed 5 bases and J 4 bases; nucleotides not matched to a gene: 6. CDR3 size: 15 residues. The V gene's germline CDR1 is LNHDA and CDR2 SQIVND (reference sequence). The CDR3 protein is CASSAGTSSYNEQFF. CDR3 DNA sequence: TGTGCCAGTAGTGCCGGGACTAGCTCTTACAATGAGCAGTTCTTC.

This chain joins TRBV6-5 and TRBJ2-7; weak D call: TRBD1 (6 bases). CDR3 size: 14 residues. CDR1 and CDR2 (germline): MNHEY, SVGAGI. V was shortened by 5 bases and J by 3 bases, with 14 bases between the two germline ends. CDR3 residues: CASSPLTGFYEQYF. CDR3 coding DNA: TGTGCCAGCAGTCCTCTGACAGGCTTCTACGAGCAGTACTTC.

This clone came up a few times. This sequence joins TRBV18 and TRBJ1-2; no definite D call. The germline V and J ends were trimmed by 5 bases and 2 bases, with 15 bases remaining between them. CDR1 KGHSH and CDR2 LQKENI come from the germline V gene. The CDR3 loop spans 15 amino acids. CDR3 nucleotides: TGTGCCAGCTCATTTTGGGAGAAATTAAACTATGGCTACACCTTC. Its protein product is CASSFWEKLNYGYTF.

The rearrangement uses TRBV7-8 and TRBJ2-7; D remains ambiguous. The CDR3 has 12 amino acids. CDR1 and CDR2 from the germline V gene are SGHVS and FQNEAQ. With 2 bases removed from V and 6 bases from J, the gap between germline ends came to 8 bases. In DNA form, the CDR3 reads TGTGCCAGCAGCTTAAGTTTCGGCGAGCAGTACTTC. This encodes CASSLSFGEQYF.